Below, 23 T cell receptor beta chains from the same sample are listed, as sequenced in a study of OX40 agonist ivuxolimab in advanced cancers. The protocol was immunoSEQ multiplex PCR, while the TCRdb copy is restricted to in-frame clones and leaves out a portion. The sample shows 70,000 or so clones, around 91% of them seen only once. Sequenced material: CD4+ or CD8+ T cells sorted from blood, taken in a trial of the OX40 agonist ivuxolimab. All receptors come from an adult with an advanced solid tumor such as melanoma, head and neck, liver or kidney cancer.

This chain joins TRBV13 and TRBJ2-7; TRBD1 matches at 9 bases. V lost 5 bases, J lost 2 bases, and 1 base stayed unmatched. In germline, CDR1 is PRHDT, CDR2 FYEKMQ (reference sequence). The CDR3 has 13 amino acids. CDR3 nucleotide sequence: TGTGCCAGCAGCAGGGACAGGGCCTACGAGCAGTACTTC. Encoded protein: CASSRDRAYEQYF.

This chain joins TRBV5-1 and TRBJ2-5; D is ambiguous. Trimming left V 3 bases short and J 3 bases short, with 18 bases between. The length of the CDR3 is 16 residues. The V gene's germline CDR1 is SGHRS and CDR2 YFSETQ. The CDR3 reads CASSSPLGRIEETQYF. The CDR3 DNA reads TGCGCCAGCAGCTCCCCTTTGGGCAGGATCGAAGAGACCCAGTACTTC.

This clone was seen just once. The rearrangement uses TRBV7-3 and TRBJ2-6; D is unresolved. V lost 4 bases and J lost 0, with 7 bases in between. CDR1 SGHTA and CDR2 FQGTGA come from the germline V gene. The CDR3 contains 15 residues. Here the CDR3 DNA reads TGTGCCAGCAGCTCCCCGGGCTCTGGGGCCAACGTCCTGACTTTC. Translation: CASSSPGSGANVLTF.

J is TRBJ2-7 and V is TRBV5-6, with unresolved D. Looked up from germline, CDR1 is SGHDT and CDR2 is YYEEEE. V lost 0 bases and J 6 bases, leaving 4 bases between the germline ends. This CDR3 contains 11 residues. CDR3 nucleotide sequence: TGTGCCAGCAGCTTGGCCACCGAGCAGTACTTC. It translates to CASSLATEQYF.

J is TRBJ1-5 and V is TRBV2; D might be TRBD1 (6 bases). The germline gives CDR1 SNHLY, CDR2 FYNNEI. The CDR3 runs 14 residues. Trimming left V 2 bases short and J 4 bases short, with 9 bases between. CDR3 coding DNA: TGTGCCAGCAGTGAACTGGACAGTAATCAGCCCCAGCATTTT. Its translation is CASSELDSNQPQHF.

CDR3 in amino acids: CASSFGQANQPQHF. Here the CDR3 DNA reads TGTGCCAGCAGTTTTGGGCAGGCAAATCAGCCCCAGCATTTT. The chain carries TRBV27 and TRBJ1-5; D remains ambiguous. The length of the CDR3 is 14 residues. V was clipped by 3 bases and J by 4 bases, with 10 bases between them. CDR1 and CDR2 from the germline V gene are MNHEY and SMNVEV (reference sequence).

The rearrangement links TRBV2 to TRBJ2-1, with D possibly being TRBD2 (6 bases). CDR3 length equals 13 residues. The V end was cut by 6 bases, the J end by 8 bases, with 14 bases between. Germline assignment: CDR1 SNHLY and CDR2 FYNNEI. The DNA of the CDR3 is TGTGCCAGCAGAGTGTCGGGAGTTGATGAGCAGTTCTTC. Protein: CASRVSGVDEQFF.

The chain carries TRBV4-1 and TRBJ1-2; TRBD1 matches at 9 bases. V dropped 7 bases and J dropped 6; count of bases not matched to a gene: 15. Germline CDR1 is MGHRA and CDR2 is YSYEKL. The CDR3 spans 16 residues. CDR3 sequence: CASKPGTGREGDGYTF. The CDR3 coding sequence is TGCGCCAGCAAACCCGGGACAGGGAGGGAAGGGGATGGCTACACCTTC.

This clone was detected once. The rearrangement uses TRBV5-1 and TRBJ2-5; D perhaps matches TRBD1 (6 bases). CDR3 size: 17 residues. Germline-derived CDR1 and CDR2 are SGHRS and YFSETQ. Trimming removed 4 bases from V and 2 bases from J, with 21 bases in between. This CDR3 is CASSAPTGNPRQETQYF. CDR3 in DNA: TGCGCCAGCAGCGCCCCCACAGGGAACCCCCGGCAAGAGACCCAGTACTTC.

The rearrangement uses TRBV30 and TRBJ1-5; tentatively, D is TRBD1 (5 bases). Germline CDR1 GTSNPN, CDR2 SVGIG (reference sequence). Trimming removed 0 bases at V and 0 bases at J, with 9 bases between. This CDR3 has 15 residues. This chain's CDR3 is CAWSVRGVSNQPQHF. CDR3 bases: TGTGCCTGGAGTGTACGGGGGGTTAGCAATCAGCCCCAGCATTTT.

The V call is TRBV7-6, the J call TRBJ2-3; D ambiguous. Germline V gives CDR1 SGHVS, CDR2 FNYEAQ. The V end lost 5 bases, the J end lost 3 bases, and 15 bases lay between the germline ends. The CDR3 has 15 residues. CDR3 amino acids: CASSPTLVHTDTQYF. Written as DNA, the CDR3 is TGTGCCAGCAGCCCAACTCTAGTACATACAGATACGCAGTATTTT.

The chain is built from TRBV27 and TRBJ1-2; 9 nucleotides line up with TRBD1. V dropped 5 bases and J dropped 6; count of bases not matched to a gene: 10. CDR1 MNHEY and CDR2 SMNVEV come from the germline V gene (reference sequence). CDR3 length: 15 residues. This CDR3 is CASSRTGTGSHGYTF. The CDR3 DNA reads TGTGCCAGCAGTAGAACCGGGACAGGGAGCCATGGCTACACCTTC.

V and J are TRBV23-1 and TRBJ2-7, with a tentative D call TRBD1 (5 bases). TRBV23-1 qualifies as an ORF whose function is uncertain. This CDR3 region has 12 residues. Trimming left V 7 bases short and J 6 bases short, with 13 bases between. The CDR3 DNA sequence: TGCGCCAGCACCGTAGGGGTACTCGAGCAGTACTTC. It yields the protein CASTVGVLEQYF.

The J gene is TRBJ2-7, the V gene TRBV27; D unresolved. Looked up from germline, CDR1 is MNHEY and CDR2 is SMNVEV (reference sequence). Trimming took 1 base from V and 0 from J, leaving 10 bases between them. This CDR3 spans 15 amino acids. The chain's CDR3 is CASSLWSPGSYEQYF. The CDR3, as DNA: TGTGCCAGCAGTTTATGGAGCCCAGGCTCCTACGAGCAGTACTTC.

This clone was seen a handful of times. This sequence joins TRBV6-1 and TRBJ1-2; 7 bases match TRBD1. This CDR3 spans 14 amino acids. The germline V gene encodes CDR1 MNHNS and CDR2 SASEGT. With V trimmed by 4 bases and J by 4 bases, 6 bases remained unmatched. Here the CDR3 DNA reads TGTGCCAGCAGTGTCGAAGGGGGCGGCTATGGCTACACCTTC. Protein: CASSVEGGGYGYTF.

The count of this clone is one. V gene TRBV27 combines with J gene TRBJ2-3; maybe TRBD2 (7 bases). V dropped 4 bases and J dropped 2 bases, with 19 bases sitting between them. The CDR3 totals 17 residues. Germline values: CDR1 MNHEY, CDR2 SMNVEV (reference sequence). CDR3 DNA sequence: TGTGCCAGCAGTTCGCCGGGGAGGGGGGGCCTCACAGATACGCAGTATTTT. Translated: CASSSPGRGGLTDTQYF.

CDR3 nucleotide sequence: TGTGCCAGTAGAGGGTTTCAAAAGGATGAGCAGTTCTTC. Translation: CASRGFQKDEQFF. The gene calls are TRBV19 and TRBJ2-1; D remains unclear. The germline CDR1 and CDR2 sequences are LNHDA and SQIVND (reference sequence). V shed 6 bases and J shed 8 bases, with 14 bases lying between them. The CDR3 is 13 amino acids.

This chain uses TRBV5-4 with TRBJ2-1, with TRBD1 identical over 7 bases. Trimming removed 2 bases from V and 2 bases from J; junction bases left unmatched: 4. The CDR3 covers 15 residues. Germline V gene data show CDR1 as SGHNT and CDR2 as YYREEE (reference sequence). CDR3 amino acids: CASSLQQGTYNEQFF. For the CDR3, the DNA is TGTGCCAGCAGCTTACAACAGGGGACCTACAATGAGCAGTTCTTC.

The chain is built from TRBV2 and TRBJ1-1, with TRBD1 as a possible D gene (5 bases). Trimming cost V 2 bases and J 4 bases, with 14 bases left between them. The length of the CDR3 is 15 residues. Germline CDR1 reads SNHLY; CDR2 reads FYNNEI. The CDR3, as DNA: TGTGCCAGCAGTGAATTGGGGCTACGGACCACTGAAGCTTTCTTT. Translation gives CASSELGLRTTEAFF.

The CDR3 nucleotides are TGTGCCAGCAAGGCCTTCAATCAGCCCCAGCATTTT. Amino acid sequence: CASKAFNQPQHF. This rearrangement joins TRBV6-6 to TRBJ1-5; D unresolved. V was pared by 7 bases and J by 3 bases, with 7 bases between. The V gene's germline CDR1 is MNHNY and CDR2 SVGAGI (reference sequence). This CDR3 is built from 12 residues.

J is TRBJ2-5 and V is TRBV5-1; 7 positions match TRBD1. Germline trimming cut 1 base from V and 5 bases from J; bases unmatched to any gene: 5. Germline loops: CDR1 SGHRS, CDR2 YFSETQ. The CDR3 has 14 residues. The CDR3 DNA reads TGCGCCAGCAGCTTGCAACAGGGGTCCGAGACCCAGTACTTC. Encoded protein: CASSLQQGSETQYF.

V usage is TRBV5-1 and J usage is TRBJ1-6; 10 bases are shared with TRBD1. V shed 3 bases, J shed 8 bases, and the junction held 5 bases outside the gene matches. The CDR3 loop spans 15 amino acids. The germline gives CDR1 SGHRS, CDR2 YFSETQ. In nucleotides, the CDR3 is TGCGCCAGCAGCTGGATGGACAGGGGGTATTCACCCCTCCACTTT. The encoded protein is CASSWMDRGYSPLHF.

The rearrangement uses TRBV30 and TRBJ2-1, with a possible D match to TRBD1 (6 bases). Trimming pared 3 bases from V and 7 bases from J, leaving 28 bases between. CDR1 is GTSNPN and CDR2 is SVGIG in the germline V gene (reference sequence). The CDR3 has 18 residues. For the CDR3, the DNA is TGTGCCTGGAGACCCAGGGGCCAGCGCTCACGAAGGGGTAATGAGCAGTTCTTC. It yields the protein CAWRPRGQRSRRGNEQFF.